The rows below give T cell receptor beta chains drawn from one sample of a study of breast tumors, draining lymph nodes, adjacent tissues. TCRdb fed the multiplex PCR reads into MiXCR, producing one record per CDR3 protein. The sample lists 200,000 to 250,000 distinct CDR3 sequences; less than 40% were seen once. The specimen was axillary lymph node tissue. The receptor source for this set is a female donor with breast cancer. Some clones in this sample may be carry-over from other donors' samples. The CDR3 runs from the conserved cysteine through the conserved F or W. D genes are given only for firm matches. Size is omitted from some rows. Given values are once, few, many or a class for expanded clones.

v_call	clone_size	j_call	d_call	cdr3_nt	cdr3_aa
TRBV6-6	many	TRBJ2-7	TRBD2	TGTGCCAGCAGTTACCCCGGGACTAGCGGAAGCTACGAGCAGTACTTC	CASSYPGTSGSYEQYF
TRBV2	NA	TRBJ2-3	NA	TGTGCCAGCAGTGGGGTAGCGTCGTACAATGAGCAGTATTTT	CASSGVASYNEQYF
TRBV7-8	NA	TRBJ2-1	TRBD2	TGTGCCAGCAGCTTAAGGTCTAGCGGGTCTGGCAATGAGCAGTTCTTC	CASSLRSSGSGNEQFF
TRBV7-3	NA	TRBJ2-3	NA	TGTGCCAGCAGCTTATCCAGCGGGTGGGACCCGCAGTATTTT	CASSLSSGWDPQYF
TRBV6-5	many	TRBJ1-4	TRBD1	TGTGCCAGCACCAACAGGGGTACTAATGAAAAACTGTTTTTT	CASTNRGTNEKLFF
TRBV2	many	TRBJ2-3	NA	TGTGCCAGCAGTGTTAGGGGGGCTGGCACAGATACGCAGTATTTT	CASSVRGAGTDTQYF
TRBV11-3	NA	TRBJ1-4	NA	TGTGCCAGCAAGGGGGGGGATGAAAAACTGTTTTTT	CASKGGDEKLFF
TRBV6-2/TRBV6-3	NA	TRBJ2-1	TRBD1	TGCGCCAGCAGTCACCCCGGGACAGGGTATTTAGGTGAGCAGTTCTTC	CASSHPGTGYLGEQFF
TRBV9	many	TRBJ1-2	TRBD1	TGTGCCAGCAGCGCCCGGGACAGGGGCTATGGCTACACCTTC	CASSARDRGYGYTF
TRBV5-1	once	TRBJ2-7	NA	TGCGCCAGCAGCTTTGGGGAAACTAACAGCGGGCGCGAGCAGTACTTC	CASSFGETNSGREQYF
TRBV9	many	TRBJ2-1	TRBD2	TGTGCCAGCAGCGTAGGGTCGGGAGGGAGGTTTGAGCAGTTCTTC	CASSVGSGGRFEQFF
TRBV30	NA	TRBJ2-1	TRBD2	TGTGCCTTCAGACTAGCGGGAGAGCAGTTCTTC	CAFRLAGEQFF
TRBV2	NA	TRBJ1-1	NA	TGTGCCAGCAGTGAATCTCAGGGGAACACTGAAGCTTTCTTT	CASSESQGNTEAFF
TRBV6-1	NA	TRBJ1-1	TRBD1	TGTGCCAGCAGTGACCCGCAGGGGGCCGAAGCTTTCTTT	CASSDPQGAEAFF
TRBV6-1	many	TRBJ2-7	NA	TGTGCCAGCAGTGATGGACCCCCGACCTCCTACGAGCAGTACTTC	CASSDGPPTSYEQYF
TRBV19	many	TRBJ2-1	TRBD2	TGTGCCAGTAGCGTAACCGGGACTAGCGGGAGTAATGAGCAGTTCTTC	CASSVTGTSGSNEQFF